Listed here are 27 T cell receptor beta chains from one sample, sequenced in a study of T cells in women clearing cervical HPV infection (dated by TCRdb to 2016 to 2019). Libraries came from the immunoSEQ multiplex PCR assay. The clones in this table, taken by TCRdb from immuneACCESS, are in-frame only. Not every clone is retained; where verified, under half of the shortfall comes from an unresolved V gene, and the cause of the rest is unknown. This sample's table contains around 30,000 clones. The ten largest account for approximately 20% of the sample. The sequenced sample was blood buffy coat. These receptors all come from a woman between 18 and 70 years old with a cervical HPV16 infection that either progressed to CIN3+ or cleared (not recorded which).

Notes on this clone: The read ends 3 residues before the CDR3 terminus; that terminus is restored from the germline J gene. The chain couples TRBV28 to TRBJ1-6, with D perhaps TRBD1 (6 bases). Looked up from germline, CDR1 is MDHEN and CDR2 is SYDVKM. CDR3 length: 18 amino acids. Trimming took 5 bases from V and 12 from J, leaving 29 bases between them. The CDR3 is CASSRPLFNPLGGVPLHF. Partial CDR3 DNA: TGTGCCAGCAGTAGGCCGTTGTTTAACCCTCTAGGGGGGGTACCC.

Concerning this clone itself: The DNA ends 3 residues before the CDR3 does, and the rest of the CDR3 is filled in from the germline J gene. V is TRBV2 and J is TRBJ2-7, with 10 positions matching TRBD2. Germline loops: CDR1 SNHLY, CDR2 FYNNEI. Trimming took 6 bases from V and 1 from J; bases not matched to a gene: 6. The CDR3 consists of 15 residues. The CDR3 region is CASSESGRASYEQYF. CDR3 bases read: TGTGCCAGCAGCGAAAGCGGGAGGGCATCCTACGAG.

Regarding this clone: The read falls 3 residues short of the CDR3 end, and the missing part is taken from the germline J gene. The chain links TRBV10-2 to TRBJ2-1; D ambiguous. This CDR3 has 13 amino acids. Trimming took off 6 bases at V and 4 bases at J, with 10 bases between the two ends. Germline CDR1 is WSHSY and CDR2 is SAAADI. CDR3 bases read: TGCGCCAGCAGAGTCGACAATTACAATGAG. It codes for CASRVDNYNE. Given in full, the CDR3 is CASRVDNYNEQFF.

On this clone itself: The read ends 3 residues early relative to the CDR3; the germline J gene fills the gap. V and J are TRBV20-1 and TRBJ2-5, with 10 bases lining up with TRBD2. The J segment lost 5 bases and the V segment lost 7 bases, leaving 10 bases of the junction unmatched. The CDR3 extends over 14 amino acids. Germline V CDR1 and CDR2: DFQATT, SNEGSKA (reference sequence). CDR3 DNA (partial): TGCAGTGTCCCAGCGGGAGGGCCTTGGGAGACC. Its translation: CSVPAGGPWET. The whole CDR3 reads CSVPAGGPWETQYF.

For this clone: The CDR3 end lies 3 residues beyond the end of the read and is filled in from the germline J gene. V usage is TRBV6-1 and J usage is TRBJ2-3; the match to TRBD1 covers 12 bases. Germline V gene data show CDR1 as MNHNS and CDR2 as SASEGT. The CDR3 is made up of 16 amino acids. The CDR3 bases that were read are TGTGCCAGCAGTGAATTAGGGACAGGGGGCCCTAGCTCG. Its translation is CASSELGTGGPSS. The complete CDR3 reads CASSELGTGGPSSQYF.

Details on this clone: The missing CDR3 end, 3 residues past where the read stops, is filled in from the germline J gene. The J gene is TRBJ2-5, the V gene TRBV5-1; 7 bases line up with TRBD2. V lost 5 bases and J lost 2; bases outside the gene matches: 6. This CDR3 is 14 amino acids long. Germline-derived CDR1 and CDR2 are SGHRS and YFSETQ. CDR3 bases read: TGCGCCAGCAGGCCTAGCGGAGGGCAAGAGACC. Encoded protein: CASRPSGGQET. The full CDR3 protein is CASRPSGGQETQYF.

Worth noting for this clone: The read stops 3 residues short of the end of the CDR3; the missing end is completed from the germline J gene. V is TRBV20-1 and J is TRBJ1-1; D perhaps matches TRBD1 (6 bases). The CDR3 runs to 13 residues. Trimming removed 3 bases at V and 4 bases at J, with 12 bases between. CDR1 DFQATT and CDR2 SNEGSKA come from the germline V gene (reference sequence). This CDR3 is CSASSQGPTEAFF. The DNA read from the CDR3 is TGCAGTGCTAGTAGCCAGGGGCCCACTGAA.

Concerning this clone: Read coverage stops 3 residues before the CDR3 terminus; the germline J gene supplies the remainder. The chain is built from TRBV7-3 and TRBJ2-2, with D unresolved. CDR3 length: 12 residues. Germline V gives CDR1 SGHTA, CDR2 FQGTGA. Trimming took off 2 bases at V and 6 bases at J, with 4 bases between the two ends. The CDR3 is CASSLSAGELFF. Partial CDR3 DNA: TGTGCCAGCAGCTTATCGGCCGGGGAG. Drawing the rest from reference TRBV7-3 and TRBJ2-2, the complete variable domain is GAGVSQTPSNKVTEKGKYVELRCDPISGHTALYWYRQSLGQGPEFLIYFQGTGAADDSGLPNDRFFAVRPEGSVSTLKIQRTERGDSAVYLCASSLSAGELFFGEGSRLTVL.

As to this clone: Germline is not matched at one junction end, which may reflect a read error. The observed sequence ends 3 residues before the CDR3 terminus, with the missing tail filled in from the germline J gene. The V call is TRBV30, the J call TRBJ1-3, with unresolved D. There are 13 residues in the CDR3. Germline V gives CDR1 GTSNPN, CDR2 SVGIG (reference sequence). Partial CDR3 DNA: TGTGCCTTGACCGTGAGCTCTGGAGACACT. Translation gives CALTVSSGDT. The entire CDR3 protein reads CALTVSSGDTIYF.

To note about this clone: The read ends 3 residues early relative to the CDR3; the germline J gene fills the gap. The V gene is TRBV7-6, the J gene TRBJ2-2, with D perhaps TRBD2 (5 bases). With 3 bases removed from V and 0 bases from J, the gap between germline ends came to 14 bases. There are 17 residues in the CDR3. The V gene's germline CDR1 is SGHVS and CDR2 FNYEAQ. The DNA read from the CDR3 is TGTGCCAGCAGCTTCGACGACTACCTCGCGAACACCGGGGAG. This codes for CASSFDDYLANTGE. The whole CDR3 reads CASSFDDYLANTGELFF.

Points on this clone: The read ends 3 residues early relative to the CDR3; the germline J gene fills the gap. The V and J genes are TRBV18 and TRBJ2-3; 7 positions agree with TRBD2. The CDR3 length is 15 residues. Germline loops: CDR1 KGHSH, CDR2 LQKENI. The part of the CDR3 DNA that was read is TGTGCCAGCTCACCGGCTCCACAGACCAGCGGGGCG. This sequence encodes CASSPAPQTSGA. The whole CDR3 is CASSPAPQTSGAQYF.

Concerning this clone itself: The CDR3 end is not reached by the read, which stops 3 residues before it; the germline J gene fills it in. V usage is TRBV5-6 and J usage is TRBJ2-2; D is unclear. There are 15 residues in the CDR3. The V end lost 6 bases, the J end lost 0 bases, and 12 bases lay between the germline ends. Per the germline V gene, CDR1 is SGHDT and CDR2 is YYEEEE. The DNA read from the CDR3 is TGTGCCAGCAACATCGGGTCGGCGAACACCGGGGAG. Translated, it gives CASNIGSANTGE. The complete CDR3 protein is CASNIGSANTGELFF.

Concerning this clone itself: The observed sequence ends 3 residues before the CDR3 terminus, with the missing tail filled in from the germline J gene. The chain combines TRBV20-1 with TRBJ1-5; D gene ambiguous. CDR3 length equals 12 residues. V was trimmed by 0 bases and J by 7 bases, leaving 7 bases between them. Germline V lookup: CDR1 DFQATT, CDR2 SNEGSKA (reference sequence). CDR3 amino acids: CSARDAGQPQHF. The part of the CDR3 DNA that was read is TGCAGTGCTAGAGATGCCGGGCAGCCC.

For this clone: The read halts 3 residues ahead of the CDR3 end, with the missing end drawn from the germline J gene. This chain uses TRBV20-1 with TRBJ2-7, with a possible D match to TRBD1 (5 bases). V was cut by 3 bases and J by 2 bases, with 11 bases left in between. This CDR3 has 13 amino acids. CDR1 and CDR2 from the germline V gene are DFQATT and SNEGSKA (reference sequence). CDR3 bases read: TGCAGTGCTAGTCCGACAGTAGCCTACGAG. This encodes CSASPTVAYE. The full CDR3 sequence reads CSASPTVAYEQYF.

Comment on this clone: The read comes to an end 3 residues before the CDR3 does, leaving the germline J gene to fill in the end. This rearrangement joins TRBV28 to TRBJ1-2; maybe TRBD1 (6 bases). Germline-derived CDR1 and CDR2 are MDHEN and SYDVKM. V lost 5 bases to trimming and J lost 3 bases, with 22 bases between them. CDR3 length equals 17 residues. CDR3 DNA, as far as it was read: TGTGCCAGCAGTCCGGGGACATTAAAACTGGGATACTATGGC. Residues: CASSPGTLKLGYYG. The complete CDR3 sequence is CASSPGTLKLGYYGYTF.

With regard to this clone: The CDR3 end falls 3 residues outside the read, so it is completed with the germline J gene. J is TRBJ2-4 and V is TRBV4-1; the D gene is possibly TRBD1 (5 bases). Germline V gene data show CDR1 as MGHRA and CDR2 as YSYEKL. V was trimmed by 0 bases and J by 0 bases, leaving 12 bases between them. CDR3 size: 17 residues. Incomplete CDR3 DNA: TGCGCCAGCAGCCAAGATCGGACAAGCCTAGCCAAAAACATT. Protein: CASSQDRTSLAKNI. The CDR3 in full is CASSQDRTSLAKNIQYF.

Details on this clone: The CDR3 end lies 3 residues beyond the end of the read and is filled in from the germline J gene. The J gene is TRBJ2-3, the V gene TRBV19, with 8 bases fitting TRBD2. Germline trimming cut 1 base from V and 8 bases from J; bases unmatched to any gene: 2. This CDR3 is 13 amino acids long. The germline CDR1 and CDR2 sequences are LNHDA and SQIVND (reference sequence). CDR3 protein: CASSIGTSGTQYF. The covered CDR3 bases are TGTGCCAGTAGTATAGGAACTAGCGGTACG.

Concerning this clone: The DNA ends 3 residues before the CDR3 does, and the rest of the CDR3 is filled in from the germline J gene. This chain connects TRBV7-8 to TRBJ2-3, with 7 nucleotides matching TRBD1. From germline, CDR1 is SGHVS and CDR2 FQNEAQ. J was trimmed by 1 base and V by 6 bases; bases with no gene match: 10. The length of the CDR3 is 16 residues. CDR3 DNA, as far as it was read: TGTGCCAGCAGGGGGAACAGGGGCGGAGGCACAGATACG. It codes for CASRGNRGGGTDT. The full CDR3 reads CASRGNRGGGTDTQYF. Filled out from reference TRBV7-8 and TRBJ2-3, the complete variable domain reads GAGVSQSPRYKVAKRGQDVALRCDPISGHVSLFWYQQALGQGPEFLTYFQNEAQLDKSGLPSDRFFAERPEGSVSTLKIQRTQQEDSAVYLCASRGNRGGGTDTQYFGPGTRLTVL.

A remark on this clone: Coverage ceases 3 residues before the CDR3 finishes, and the germline J gene fills in the end. The rearrangement uses TRBV19 and TRBJ2-3; 9 bases fit TRBD1. This CDR3 is 17 amino acids long. Germline values: CDR1 LNHDA, CDR2 SQIVND (reference sequence). Partial CDR3 DNA: TGTGCCAGTAGTATAATGGCCGCCGGGACAGGGAATCAGCCG. As protein: CASSIMAAGTGNQP. The CDR3 in its entirety is CASSIMAAGTGNQPQYF.

To note about this clone: The read ends 3 residues before the CDR3 terminus; that terminus is restored from the germline J gene. The gene calls are TRBV4-1 and TRBJ2-7; the D gene is possibly TRBD1 (5 bases). Germline V gene lookup returns CDR1 MGHRA and CDR2 YSYEKL. V was pared by 0 bases and J by 6 bases, with 12 bases between. The CDR3 totals 14 residues. The sequenced part of the CDR3 DNA is TGCGCCAGCAGCCAAGAGGTGGGGCTGGTCGAG. Its translation is CASSQEVGLVE. The full CDR3 reads CASSQEVGLVEQYF.

Details on this clone: The CDR3 extends 3 residues past the end of the read, so its final part is completed from the germline J gene. The chain combines TRBV11-3 with TRBJ2-7; the D is unclear. This CDR3 has 11 residues. Between the trimmed V and J ends, which lost 5 bases and 4 bases, there was a span of 6 bases. Germline CDR1 and CDR2: SGHNT and YENEEA. CDR3 bases read: TGTGCCAGCAGCCACCAGTACGAG. Its protein product is CASSHQYE. The CDR3 as a whole reads CASSHQYEQYF.

On this clone: The read is 3 residues too short to cover the CDR3 end, so that end is filled in from the germline J gene. The chain carries TRBV11-2 and TRBJ2-3; D unresolved. The CDR3 extends over 13 amino acids. Germline V gene lookup returns CDR1 SGHAT and CDR2 FQNNGV. Here the CDR3 reads CASSLGLGQPQYF. The DNA read from the CDR3 is TGTGCCAGCAGCTTAGGTCTAGGTCAGCCG.

Details on this clone: The CDR3 goes on 3 residues after the read ends, and that part is filled in from the germline J gene. The chain has TRBV5-1 and TRBJ2-7; TRBD1 matches at 7 bases. Germline trimming cut 0 bases from V and 2 bases from J; bases unmatched to any gene: 23. CDR1 and CDR2 (germline): SGHRS, YFSETQ. CDR3 size: 21 residues. CDR3 DNA, as far as it was read: TGCGCCAGCAGCTTGGAGCCTGGGGACAGAACTCTTGAGAGAAGGGCCTACGAG. Translating gives CASSLEPGDRTLERRAYE. The full CDR3 sequence reads CASSLEPGDRTLERRAYEQYF.

Comment on this clone: The CDR3 extends 3 residues past the end of the read, so its final part is completed from the germline J gene. This chain joins TRBV4-2 and TRBJ2-5; D is undetermined. V was cut by 0 bases and J by 5 bases, with 7 bases left in between. The CDR3 is 13 residues long. The germline V gene encodes CDR1 LGHNA and CDR2 YNFKEQ. The CDR3: CASSQEGTETQYF. Partial CDR3 DNA: TGTGCCAGCAGCCAAGAAGGTACGGAGACC.

Note on this clone: Coverage ceases 3 residues before the CDR3 finishes, and the germline J gene fills in the end. The chain couples TRBV7-3 to TRBJ1-4, with 7 positions matching TRBD1. Germline lookup yields CDR1 SGHTA and CDR2 FQGTGA. The CDR3 runs 16 residues. The covered CDR3 bases are TGTGCCAGCAGCCGGGACAGCAGCTCTGGGGCCAACGTA. Its translation is CASSRDSSSGANV. The whole CDR3 protein reads CASSRDSSSGANVLFF.

A note on this clone: With the read ending 3 residues before the CDR3 end, the germline J gene is used to fill in that end. The gene calls are TRBV28 and TRBJ2-5; possible D gene TRBD1, 6 bases. V was trimmed by 2 bases and J by 5 bases, leaving 15 bases between them. The V gene's germline CDR1 is MDHEN and CDR2 SYDVKM. This CDR3 comprises 15 residues. The part of the CDR3 DNA that was read is TGTGCCAGCAGTTTACCCGATGACAGGTTCGAGACC. Its translation: CASSLPDDRFET. The whole CDR3 protein is CASSLPDDRFETQYF.

As concerns this clone: The CDR3 goes on 3 residues after the read ends, and that part is filled in from the germline J gene. The chain recombines TRBV18 with TRBJ1-2, with no clear D. Germline V gives CDR1 KGHSH, CDR2 LQKENI. CDR3 size: 16 residues. The CDR3 bases that were read are TGTGCCAGCTCACCATCTATTAGCGGGAGCCACAATGAC. Residues: CASSPSISGSHND. From start to end, the CDR3 is CASSPSISGSHNDYTF.